The 7 T cell receptor beta chains below all came from one sample that was sequenced in a study of identical twins. TCRdb used MiXCR to reprocess the 5' RACE reads, holding one entry per CDR3 protein. The repertoire includes roughly 1,500,000 distinct CDR3 sequences, less than 35% of them detected once, and about 0.25% sits in the top ten. Sequenced sample: cord blood. Every receptor here comes from a newborn girl in good health.

The rearrangement links TRBV5-1 to TRBJ2-7; 12 nucleotides match TRBD2. The last part of the DNA fits TRBJ2-5 better; the J call may be wrong. The CDR3 covers 15 residues. Germline CDR1 and CDR2: SGHRS and YFSETQ. In DNA form, the CDR3 reads TGCGCCAGCGCTGTAACTAGCGGGGGGAAAGAGACCCAGTACTTC. Translated, it gives CASAVTSGGKETQYF.

This clonotype was counted only a few times. The V gene is TRBV24-1, the J gene TRBJ2-4; no definite D call. V lost 5 bases and J 7 bases, leaving 14 bases between the germline ends. Germline CDR1 KGHDR, CDR2 SFDVKD. The CDR3 totals 14 residues. The chain's CDR3 is CATSAPNEKNIQYF. CDR3 DNA sequence: TGTGCCACCAGTGCCCCAAACGAGAAGAACATTCAGTACTTC.

The chain employs TRBV7-9 and TRBJ1-1; 7 nucleotides match TRBD1. CDR1 is SEHNR, CDR2 FQNEAQ, per germline (reference sequence). Trimming removed 5 bases from V and 6 bases from J; junction bases left unmatched: 12. The CDR3 spans 15 residues. CDR3 in DNA: TGTGCCAGCAGCACGCAACACAGGGGTAGGGCTGAAGCTTTCTTT. Amino acids: CASSTQHRGRAEAFF.

This clonotype appeared a few times. The genes are TRBV3-1 and TRBJ1-1; D is unresolved. V lost 1 base and J 2 bases, leaving 8 bases between the germline ends. The CDR3 has 14 amino acids. Per the germline V gene, CDR1 is LGHDT and CDR2 is YNNKEL (reference sequence). The CDR3 reads CASSQGYRNTEAFF. The CDR3 DNA sequence: TGTGCCAGCAGCCAAGGGTATCGCAACACTGAAGCTTTCTTT.

The chain has TRBV11-2 and TRBJ2-1, with 10 positions matching TRBD2. The germline V gene has CDR1 SGHAT and CDR2 FQNNGV. The V and J ends lost 6 bases and 3 bases, in that order; junction bases with no gene match: 11. The CDR3 contains 17 residues. CDR3 bases: TGTGCCAGCAGATCTGTAGCGGGAGGCCCTCTCTACAATGAGCAGTTCTTC. This encodes CASRSVAGGPLYNEQFF.

The CDR3 spells CASSYSAGGNSQPQHF. The CDR3 nucleotides are TGTGCCAGCAGTTATTCCGCAGGGGGGAACAGTCAGCCCCAGCATTTT. The chain is built from TRBV6-6 and TRBJ1-5; 7 bases match TRBD1. The CDR3 covers 16 residues. The J segment lost 6 bases and the V segment lost 3 bases, leaving 11 bases of the junction unmatched. Per the germline V gene, CDR1 is MNHNY and CDR2 is SVGAGI (reference sequence).

The CDR3 region is CASIGQGANYGYTF. In DNA form, the CDR3 reads TGTGCCAGCATTGGACAGGGGGCTAACTATGGCTACACCTTC. V gene TRBV6-1 combines with J gene TRBJ1-2, with 10 bases matching TRBD1. Trimming removed 7 bases from V and 0 bases from J; junction bases left unmatched: 2. The germline V gene encodes CDR1 MNHNS and CDR2 SASEGT. The CDR3 runs to 14 residues.